This T cell receptor beta chain comes out of a study of spatial heterogeneity in lung cancer. This clonotype was recorded many times. Antigen unknown. Study observations and caveats: There was tracking of ubiquitous and regional nonsynonymous mutations by the respective counts of ubiquitous and regional expanded TCRs. Tracking of tumor mutation counts was seen in expanded intratumoral alpha and beta TCR counts.

From the 5' RACE reads, TCRdb called clonotypes with MiXCR, one entry per CDR3 protein. Of 9,500 to 11,000 distinct CDR3 sequences listed, 4.5% to 5.5% are singletons. CDR3 size: 16 residues. CDR1 SGHAT and CDR2 FQNNGV come from the germline V gene. The V end lost 5 bases, the J end lost 3 bases, and 19 bases lay between the germline ends. Sample time point: sample taken at primary tumor resection. The chain recombines TRBV11-2 with TRBJ1-1; perhaps TRBD1 as D (5 bases). Sample: lung tumor tissue, taken at surgery. The origin of this receptor is a male donor with early-stage non-small cell lung cancer. In DNA, the CDR3 is TGTGCCAGCAGCCGATCCGGAGGGGTGCGAGACACTGAAGCTTTCTTT. Amino acid sequence: CASSRSGGVRDTEAFF.